These 10 T cell receptor beta chains came from one sample sequenced in a study of blood T cell repertoires in COVID-19. TCRdb's copy holds only in-frame clones and misses some; the assay was immunoSEQ multiplex PCR. This table has 200,000 to 250,000 clones, more than 65% appearing once. Sequencing input: peripheral blood. The receptors were gathered from a man between 50 and 59 years old with active or convalescent COVID-19.

The genes are TRBV29-1 and TRBJ2-3, with D perhaps TRBD2 (6 bases). V was pared by 3 bases and J by 3 bases, with 10 bases between. The length of the CDR3 is 13 residues. Germline CDR1 SQVTM, CDR2 ANQGSEA. DNA of the CDR3: TGCAGCGTTGATCTGGGGGGAACAGATACGCAGTATTTT. This sequence encodes CSVDLGGTDTQYF.

The rearrangement links TRBV24-1 to TRBJ1-2; D perhaps matches TRBD1 (6 bases). V lost 3 bases and J lost 7, with 14 bases in between. In germline, CDR1 is KGHDR, CDR2 SFDVKD. The CDR3 is 14 amino acids. CDR3 loop: CATSDPRQAGGYTF. DNA for the CDR3: TGTGCCACCAGTGATCCTCGACAGGCAGGTGGCTACACCTTC.

This chain connects TRBV18 to TRBJ1-1; TRBD1 aligns across 8 bases. The CDR3 has 18 residues. CDR1 KGHSH and CDR2 LQKENI come from the germline V gene. With V trimmed by 3 bases and J by 0 bases, 12 bases remained unmatched. The DNA of the CDR3 is TGTGCCAGCTCACCTGGACAGGGCCGTCGGGAGGTGAACACTGAAGCTTTCTTT. Translating gives CASSPGQGRREVNTEAFF.

The chain carries TRBV19 and TRBJ1-5; 8 bases align to TRBD1. The V segment lost 2 bases and the J segment 7 bases; nucleotides outside the gene matches: 10. This CDR3 is built from 16 residues. The V gene's germline CDR1 is LNHDA and CDR2 SQIVND (reference sequence). As DNA, the CDR3 is TGTGCCAGTAGTATAACCCGACAGGGGTGGGGGCAGCCCCAGCATTTT. It encodes CASSITRQGWGQPQHF. The variable domain in full, completed from reference TRBV19 and TRBJ1-5, reads DGGITQSPKYLFRKEGQNVTLSCEQNLNHDAMYWYRQDPGQGLRLIYYSQIVNDFQKGDIAEGYSVSREKKESFPLTVTSAQKNPTAFYLCASSITRQGWGQPQHFGDGTRLSIL.

Here the CDR3 reads CASSLLGDRFSGGDYEQYF. The CDR3 coding sequence is TGTGCCAGCAGTTTATTAGGGGACCGATTTTCCGGGGGAGACTACGAGCAGTACTTC. The chain recombines TRBV28 with TRBJ2-7; a possible D gene is TRBD2 (6 bases). Trimming took 1 base from V and 3 from J, leaving 25 bases between them. The length of the CDR3 is 19 residues. From germline, CDR1 is MDHEN and CDR2 SYDVKM.

The CDR3 nucleotides read TGTGCCAGCAGGGACCAACCGGGACAGGGCTCCTACGAGCAGTACTTC. It codes for CASRDQPGQGSYEQYF. The chain uses TRBV28 and TRBJ2-7; TRBD1 agrees at 9 bases. This CDR3 is built from 16 residues. With 6 bases clipped from V and 0 bases from J, the junction kept 9 bases outside the gene matches. CDR1 and CDR2 (germline): MDHEN, SYDVKM.

In this sample, this clone turned up a few times. This sequence joins TRBV13 and TRBJ2-7; TRBD2 matches at 8 bases. Trimming cost V 2 bases and J 2 bases; bases outside gene matches: 14. CDR3 length equals 18 residues. Germline loops: CDR1 PRHDT, CDR2 FYEKMQ (reference sequence). The CDR3 nucleotides are TGTGCCAGCAGCTTATGGGCTAGCGGGTTTCTAGAACCCTACGAGCAGTACTTC. Protein product: CASSLWASGFLEPYEQYF.

The chain joins TRBV18 to TRBJ1-2; D not resolved. CDR3 size: 13 residues. Per germline, CDR1 KGHSH and CDR2 LQKENI. The V end lost 2 bases, the J end lost 7 bases, and 11 bases lay between the germline ends. CDR3 bases: TGTGCCAGCTCACCAGTTGATGCGGGTGGCTACACCTTC. It translates to CASSPVDAGGYTF.

In nucleotides, the CDR3 is TGTGCCAGCAGCTCAGCTCGCGGCGGGAGTTTGACAGATACGCAGTATTTT. Translating it yields CASSSARGGSLTDTQYF. This chain joins TRBV7-2 and TRBJ2-3, with TRBD2 identical over 7 bases. The CDR3 loop spans 17 amino acids. Trimming removed 4 bases from V and 3 bases from J; junction bases left unmatched: 13. The germline CDR1 and CDR2 sequences are SGHTA and FQGNSA.

J is TRBJ1-1 and V is TRBV19; D is uncertain. The germline V and J ends were trimmed by 3 bases and 0 bases, with 11 bases remaining between them. The CDR3 length is 15 residues. Germline V gives CDR1 LNHDA, CDR2 SQIVND (reference sequence). CDR3 loop: CASSIPTRLNTEAFF. CDR3 bases: TGTGCCAGTAGTATCCCGACACGGTTGAACACTGAAGCTTTCTTT.